The subject of this entry is one T cell receptor beta chain. Germline V gene lookup returns CDR1 MNHNS and CDR2 SASEGT. CDR3 length equals 16 residues. With 1 base removed from V and 1 base from J, the gap between germline ends came to 8 bases. The data belong to a study of T cell responses to AZD1222 COVID-19 vaccine. The assay was immunoSEQ multiplex PCR, and TCRdb's table has in-frame clones only and misses some. The sample lists around 130,000 clones, approximately 92% occurring once. The chain joins TRBV6-1 to TRBJ2-6; D unresolved. The material sequenced was peripheral blood, taken 28 days after the second dose of the MenACWY control vaccine. The sequence came from an adult who received the MenACWY meningococcal vaccine as a control. The CDR3 spells CASSEGERSGANVLTF. The DNA for the CDR3 is TGTGCCAGCAGTGAAGGTGAAAGATCTGGGGCCAACGTCCTGACTTTC.